The 26 T cell receptor beta chains below were found in one sample sequenced in a study of cytomegalovirus exposure and HLA in healthy donors. PCR involved 60 Vbeta and 13 Jbeta primers. Some clones are missing from TCRdb's copy, which holds only in-frame ones; the method was immunoSEQ multiplex PCR. The sample includes 85,000 to 90,000 clones, about 72% of them seen just once. Material for sequencing was PBMCs. The receptors were sampled from a man aged 25 to 40 in good health and CMV-seronegative.

This clone has more than one count but fewer than ten. The J gene is TRBJ2-5, the V gene TRBV27, with TRBD1 matching 8 bases. This CDR3 comprises 14 residues. Trimming at V came to 5 bases and at J to 4 bases, leaving 6 bases not matched to a gene. Per the germline V gene, CDR1 is MNHEY and CDR2 is SMNVEV (reference sequence). The CDR3 DNA reads TGTGCCAGCAGTCCCCGGACAGGGCGAGAGACCCAGTACTTC. Its protein product is CASSPRTGRETQYF.

The V and J genes are TRBV4-2 and TRBJ1-5; D is perhaps TRBD1 (5 bases). Germline-derived CDR1 and CDR2 are LGHNA and YNFKEQ. This CDR3 comprises 14 residues. Trimming pared 0 bases from V and 4 bases from J, leaving 7 bases between. CDR3 in DNA: TGTGCCAGCAGCCAAGAGGGGCCGAATCAGCCCCAGCATTTT. Translation gives CASSQEGPNQPQHF.

The V call is TRBV27, the J call TRBJ1-1, with D perhaps TRBD1 (5 bases). Trimming took off 3 bases at V and 0 bases at J, with 17 bases between the two ends. The germline gives CDR1 MNHEY, CDR2 SMNVEV (reference sequence). The CDR3 has 17 residues. The CDR3 nucleotides read TGTGCCAGCAGTTTCCGATCACTCTCGGGGGTGAACACTGAAGCTTTCTTT. Residues: CASSFRSLSGVNTEAFF.

This sequence joins TRBV9 and TRBJ2-7; perhaps TRBD2 as D (6 bases). Germline V lookup: CDR1 SGDLS, CDR2 YYNGEE. CDR3 size: 16 residues. The germline V and J ends were trimmed by 4 bases and 2 bases, with 19 bases remaining between them. The CDR3 protein is CASSPTGEGGAYEQYF. Written as DNA, the CDR3 is TGTGCCAGCAGCCCGACGGGAGAGGGCGGGGCCTACGAGCAGTACTTC.

The chain recombines TRBV7-8 with TRBJ2-5; 11 bases align to TRBD2. This CDR3 region has 15 residues. V shed 6 bases, J shed 5 bases, and the junction held 8 bases outside the gene matches. Germline V gene lookup returns CDR1 SGHVS and CDR2 FQNEAQ. DNA for the CDR3: TGTGCCAGCAGTTTAATAGCGGGGGGGTATGAGACCCAGTACTTC. Its translation is CASSLIAGGYETQYF. The full variable domain, in which reference TRBV7-8 and TRBJ2-5 provide the parts outside the CDR3, is GAGVSQSPRYKVAKRGQDVALRCDPISGHVSLFWYQQALGQGPEFLTYFQNEAQLDKSGLPSDRFFAERPEGSVSTLKIQRTQQEDSAVYLCASSLIAGGYETQYFGPGTRLLVL.

V is TRBV7-8 and J is TRBJ1-5; D uncertain. Germline V CDR1 and CDR2: SGHVS, FQNEAQ. Trimming shortened V by 1 base and J by 0 bases, and 4 bases separated the two germline ends. The CDR3 runs to 14 residues. The CDR3, as DNA: TGTGCCAGCAGCTTAGAATATAGCAATCAGCCCCAGCATTTT. This gives the protein CASSLEYSNQPQHF.

The J gene is TRBJ2-7, the V gene TRBV6-5; TRBD1 agrees at 8 bases. Germline V gene sequence: CDR1 MNHEY, CDR2 SVGAGI. The CDR3 has 15 residues. The ends lost 5 bases at V and 4 bases at J; junction bases unmatched: 10. CDR3 residues: CASSKRTGNKYEQYF. The CDR3 nucleotides are TGTGCCAGCAGTAAGCGGACAGGGAATAAGTACGAGCAGTACTTC.

This chain uses TRBV20-1 with TRBJ1-1; D gene uncertain. Germline V lookup: CDR1 DFQATT, CDR2 SNEGSKA (reference sequence). The V end was cut by 3 bases, the J end by 2 bases, with 4 bases between. The CDR3 loop spans 11 amino acids. CDR3 sequence reads: CSASKNTEAFF. CDR3 nucleotide sequence: TGCAGTGCTAGCAAAAACACTGAAGCTTTCTTT.

J is TRBJ2-7 and V is TRBV5-4; tentatively, D is TRBD1 (5 bases). Trimming pared 2 bases from V and 5 bases from J, leaving 5 bases between. Per the germline V gene, CDR1 is SGHNT and CDR2 is YYREEE (reference sequence). The CDR3 extends over 11 amino acids. The chain's CDR3 is CASSFRDEQYF. The CDR3 DNA reads as TGTGCCAGCAGCTTCAGGGACGAGCAGTACTTC. The variable domain in full, with the rest retrieved from reference TRBV5-4 and TRBJ2-7, is ETGVTQSPTHLIKTRGQQVTLRCSSQSGHNTVSWYQQALGQGPQFIFQYYREEENGRGNFPPRFSGLQFPNYSSELNVNALELDDSALYLCASSFRDEQYFGPGTRLTVT.

The chain joins TRBV5-1 to TRBJ1-1, with a possible D match to TRBD1 (5 bases). V lost 3 bases and J lost 3, with 12 bases in between. The CDR3 runs 14 residues. CDR1 and CDR2 (germline): SGHRS, YFSETQ. The CDR3 region is CASSSDRAYTEAFF. The CDR3, as DNA: TGCGCCAGCAGCTCCGACAGAGCTTACACTGAAGCTTTCTTT.

The chain couples TRBV19 to TRBJ1-5; D remains ambiguous. V lost 6 bases, J lost 3 bases, and 21 bases lay in between. Germline V CDR1 and CDR2: LNHDA, SQIVND (reference sequence). The CDR3 contains 17 residues. Here the CDR3 reads CASSSREWQYLNQPQHF. The CDR3 DNA is TGTGCCAGTAGCTCAAGGGAGTGGCAGTATCTCAATCAGCCCCAGCATTTT.

CDR3 sequence reads: CASSLREQVYGYTF. DNA for the CDR3: TGTGCCAGCAGTTTAAGGGAACAGGTCTATGGCTACACCTTC. The V and J genes are TRBV27 and TRBJ1-2; maybe TRBD1 (5 bases). The CDR3 is made up of 14 amino acids. The germline CDR1 and CDR2 sequences are MNHEY and SMNVEV (reference sequence). The ends were cut back, 2 bases at V and 4 bases at J, with 11 bases in the middle.

The chain carries TRBV6-1 and TRBJ2-5; TRBD2 is a possible D gene (7 bases). The closer fit of TRBJ2-7 to the DNA end suggests the J call may be wrong. CDR1 MNHNS and CDR2 SASEGT come from the germline V gene. This CDR3 comprises 13 residues. CDR3 sequence reads: CASSDGGPYEQYF. CDR3 sequence (DNA): TGTGCCAGCAGTGACGGGGGGCCCTACGAGCAGTACTTC.

This chain links TRBV7-9 with TRBJ2-3, with 9 bases fitting TRBD2. Trimming took 1 base from V and 1 from J; bases not matched to a gene: 3. CDR1 is SEHNR, CDR2 FQNEAQ, per germline (reference sequence). The CDR3 is 16 residues long. CDR3 bases: TGTGCCAGCAGCTTAGGATCTAGCGGGGGCACAGATACGCAGTATTTT. The encoded protein is CASSLGSSGGTDTQYF.

The gene calls are TRBV10-3 and TRBJ1-1; D remains ambiguous. With 4 bases removed from V and 3 bases from J, the gap between germline ends came to 6 bases. The CDR3 runs 12 residues. Germline-derived CDR1 and CDR2 are ENHRY and SYGVKD. The CDR3 spells CAISGRDTEAFF. The CDR3, as DNA: TGTGCCATCAGTGGTCGGGACACTGAAGCTTTCTTT.

This clone was seen a single time. This chain connects TRBV18 to TRBJ2-7; D uncertain. Germline CDR1 reads KGHSH; CDR2 reads LQKENI. The germline V and J ends were trimmed by 0 bases and 2 bases, with 5 bases remaining between them. The CDR3 loop spans 13 amino acids. The CDR3 loop reads CASSPPLAYEQYF. The CDR3 DNA is TGTGCCAGCTCACCACCGCTAGCCTACGAGCAGTACTTC.

V gene TRBV4-1 combines with J gene TRBJ2-4, with D possibly being TRBD2 (6 bases). The germline V gene encodes CDR1 MGHRA and CDR2 YSYEKL. The ends were cut back, 7 bases at V and 0 bases at J, with 7 bases in the middle. CDR3 size: 13 residues. The CDR3 coding sequence is TGCGCCAGCAAGGGACTAGCCAAAAACATTCAGTACTTC. This gives the protein CASKGLAKNIQYF.

About this clone itself: An end of the junction differs from the germline gene, which may be a read error. The chain carries TRBV5-1 and TRBJ1-2, with D uncertain. CDR3 length: 15 amino acids. The germline CDR1 and CDR2 sequences are SGHRS and YFSETQ. DNA for the CDR3: TGCGCCAGCAGCTTGGACCTGACGACGGACTATGGCTACCCCTTC. Protein: CASSLDLTTDYGYPF.

The chain has TRBV7-3 and TRBJ2-7; D not certain. Trimming took 1 base from V and 6 from J, leaving 10 bases between them. Germline CDR1 SGHTA, CDR2 FQGTGA. The CDR3 sequence is 13 residues long. The CDR3 here is CASSLNHGLEQYF. The CDR3 DNA sequence: TGTGCCAGCAGCTTAAATCATGGGCTCGAGCAGTACTTC.

The chain uses TRBV30 and TRBJ1-6, with a tentative D call TRBD1 (5 bases). The CDR3 covers 15 residues. Per germline, CDR1 GTSNPN and CDR2 SVGIG (reference sequence). V lost 3 bases and J lost 5, with 14 bases in between. Here the CDR3 DNA reads TGTGCCTGGAGGGGACTAGCGGGAGATAATTCACCCCTCCACTTT. Its protein product is CAWRGLAGDNSPLHF.

The genes are TRBV9 and TRBJ2-5; a possible D gene is TRBD2 (5 bases). Germline-derived CDR1 and CDR2 are SGDLS and YYNGEE. CDR3 size: 12 residues. V lost 3 bases and J lost 4, with 7 bases in between. This chain's CDR3 is CASSAEGETQYF. CDR3 coding DNA: TGTGCCAGCAGCGCAGAGGGAGAGACCCAGTACTTC.

V usage is TRBV10-3 and J usage is TRBJ2-2; TRBD1 matches at 8 bases. From germline, CDR1 is ENHRY and CDR2 SYGVKD. The CDR3 runs 15 residues. Trimming removed 3 bases from V and 5 bases from J; junction bases left unmatched: 5. The CDR3 protein is CAISEQDRATGELFF. CDR3 DNA sequence: TGTGCCATCAGTGAACAGGACAGGGCTACCGGGGAGCTGTTTTTT.

V is TRBV4-3 and J is TRBJ2-1; 8 bases agree with TRBD1. V shed 5 bases and J 3 bases; nucleotides not matched to a gene: 6. In germline, CDR1 is LGHNA, CDR2 YSLEER. CDR3 length equals 15 residues. The CDR3 spells CASSLTGTGYNEQFF. CDR3 nucleotides: TGCGCCAGCAGCTTAACCGGGACAGGCTACAATGAGCAGTTCTTC.

V and J are TRBV19 and TRBJ2-2; 7 nucleotides line up with TRBD2. Germline V lookup: CDR1 LNHDA, CDR2 SQIVND (reference sequence). The CDR3 consists of 14 residues. J gave up 2 bases and V 6 bases, and 3 bases lay outside the gene matches. CDR3 sequence (DNA): TGTGCCAGTAGGGGAGGGCCTAACACCGGGGAGCTGTTTTTT. Amino acid sequence: CASRGGPNTGELFF.

The V gene is TRBV4-1, the J gene TRBJ2-3; 11 nucleotides agree with TRBD2. The CDR3 totals 17 residues. The J segment lost 7 bases and the V segment lost 0 bases, leaving 9 bases of the junction unmatched. Germline CDR1 reads MGHRA; CDR2 reads YSYEKL. CDR3 coding DNA: TGCGCCAGCAGCCAAGACCTACTAGCGGGGGACATGAATACGCAGTATTTT. As protein: CASSQDLLAGDMNTQYF.

V gene TRBV13 combines with J gene TRBJ2-5; D unclear. CDR1 and CDR2 (germline): PRHDT, FYEKMQ (reference sequence). V dropped 4 bases and J dropped 2 bases, with 14 bases sitting between them. The CDR3 is 15 residues long. Here the CDR3 DNA reads TGTGCCAGCAGCTCCCTGACTGGAACGCAAGAGACCCAGTACTTC. Translated: CASSSLTGTQETQYF.